This TCR beta chain was captured by sequencing in a study of T-cell reconstitution after alpha-beta-depleted transplantation in children. TCRbeta library preparation incorporated unique molecular identifiers. TCRdb reanalysed the PCR reads using MiXCR and keeps one entry per CDR3 protein. The table shows over 150,000 distinct CDR3 sequences, with roughly 6% occurring only once. There are many counts of this clonotype. The antigen is undetermined. Germline loops: CDR1 SGHVS, CDR2 FQNEAQ. This CDR3 spans 14 amino acids. V was trimmed by 1 base and J by 0 bases, leaving 4 bases between them. Study-level results: When one year had passed after transplant, most T-cell counts and diversity came from newly produced T cells. Surviving recipient T cells and intrathymic progenitors accounted for some patients' high TCRbeta diversity at day 60.

The rearrangement uses TRBV7-8 and TRBJ1-3; D is unclear. The sequencing used PBMCs, collected before TCRalphabeta/CD19-depleted stem cell transplant. The sequence was collected from a girl younger than two with combined immunodeficiency, due to receive a stem cell transplant. Written as DNA, the CDR3 is TGTGCCAGCAGCTTAGGATCCTCTGGAAACACCATATATTTT. This translates into CASSLGSSGNTIYF.